The next 9 T cell receptor beta chains were all read from a single sample in a study of human T cells and chemical hapten exposure. As to time point: patch test 3, about 24 weeks after DPC sensitization. Treatment: therapeutic diphenylcyclopropenone sensitization with weekly scalp DPC. TCRdb recomputed calls from the RACE reads with MiXCR, one row per CDR3 protein. The sample shows 100,000 to 120,000 distinct CDR3 sequences, under 40% of them seen only once. The sample here was whole blood, taken in connection with sensitization to the hapten diphenylcyclopropenone (DPC). Source of these receptors: a man in his forties with alopecia areata. Some clones in this sample may be carry-over from other donors' samples.

The V call is TRBV5-1, the J call TRBJ2-3; unclear D gene. Trimming stripped 1 base from V and 3 bases from J, with 6 bases between. Germline V lookup: CDR1 SGHRS, CDR2 YFSETQ. The CDR3 length is 13 residues. The CDR3 DNA reads as TGCGCCAGCAGCTTGTTGGATACAGATACGCAGTATTTT. Protein product: CASSLLDTDTQYF.

This clonotype was seen more than once but under ten times. The chain couples TRBV18 to TRBJ1-4, with D maybe TRBD1 (5 bases). Germline CDR1 and CDR2: KGHSH and LQKENI. Trimming shortened V by 6 bases and J by 8 bases, and 22 bases separated the two germline ends. The CDR3 totals 16 residues. In DNA form, the CDR3 reads TGTGCCAGCTCCCCAGAAGGGGTGACAGTTGACGAAAAACTGTTTTTT. It is translated as CASSPEGVTVDEKLFF.

CDR3 nucleotide sequence: TGTGCCAGCACGGGGTATGGGGAGGAGACCCAGTACTTC. Protein product: CASTGYGEETQYF. The V and J genes are TRBV6-5 and TRBJ2-5; TRBD2 is a possible D gene (5 bases). This CDR3 spans 13 amino acids. Germline loops: CDR1 MNHEY, CDR2 SVGAGI. Trimming stripped 7 bases from V and 5 bases from J, with 14 bases between.

This clonotype has only a few counts. The rearrangement links TRBV2 to TRBJ2-3, with 12 bases lining up with TRBD2. This CDR3 has 16 residues. Germline CDR1 and CDR2: SNHLY and FYNNEI. V dropped 6 bases and J dropped 4; count of bases not matched to a gene: 8. As DNA, the CDR3 is TGTGCCAGCAGGGACGGACTAGCGGGATTCGCAGATACGCAGTATTTT. This sequence encodes CASRDGLAGFADTQYF.

The chain joins TRBV6-5 to TRBJ2-5; D call uncertain. Trimming removed 6 bases at V and 5 bases at J, with 19 bases between. CDR1 is MNHEY, CDR2 SVGAGI, per germline. The CDR3 is 15 amino acids. The CDR3 region has the DNA TGTGCCAGCAGACCCGAGATGACGGTCGGGGAGACCCAGTACTTC. This gives the protein CASRPEMTVGETQYF.

The chain joins TRBV7-3 to TRBJ1-6; D is ambiguous. The CDR3 has 13 amino acids. The V end was cut by 4 bases, the J end by 4 bases, with 5 bases between. Germline V gene lookup returns CDR1 SGHTA and CDR2 FQGTGA. The CDR3 is CASSSDYNSPLHF. For the CDR3, the DNA is TGTGCCAGCAGCTCCGATTATAATTCACCCCTCCACTTT. The whole variable domain, filled in from reference TRBV7-3 and TRBJ1-6, reads GAGVSQTPSNKVTEKGKYVELRCDPISGHTALYWYRQSLGQGPEFLIYFQGTGAADDSGLPNDRFFAVRPEGSVSTLKIQRTERGDSAVYLCASSSDYNSPLHFGNGTRLTVT.

Only a few counts were recorded for this clonotype. This chain uses TRBV18 with TRBJ2-1; D is ambiguous. CDR1 KGHSH and CDR2 LQKENI come from the germline V gene. Deletions cut 3 bases from V and 4 bases from J, with 10 bases between. The CDR3 spans 14 residues. CDR3 coding DNA: TGTGCCAGCTCACCGCCCCCCATTTACAATGAGCAGTTCTTC. This gives the protein CASSPPPIYNEQFF. Full variable domain (remainder filled in from reference TRBV18 and TRBJ2-1): NAGVMQNPRHLVRRRGQEARLRCSPMKGHSHVYWYRQLPEEGLKFMVYLQKENIIDESGMPKERFSAEFPKEGPSILRIQQVVRGDSAAYFCASSPPPIYNEQFFGPGTRLTVL.

This clonotype turned up a few times. This chain links TRBV5-4 with TRBJ2-1; TRBD2 matches at 8 bases. The trim removed 4 bases at V and 2 bases at J, leaving 14 bases unmatched. Germline loops: CDR1 SGHNT, CDR2 YYREEE (reference sequence). The CDR3 runs to 18 residues. CDR3 amino acids: CASSRLGLTSGTYNEQFF. The DNA for the CDR3 is TGTGCCAGCAGCCGGTTGGGCCTCACTAGCGGTACCTACAATGAGCAGTTCTTC.

This chain uses TRBV20-1 with TRBJ2-1; TRBD2 aligns across 12 bases. The germline CDR1 and CDR2 sequences are DFQATT and SNEGSKA (reference sequence). J gave up 8 bases and V 7 bases, and 9 bases lay outside the gene matches. CDR3 length equals 14 residues. Written as DNA, the CDR3 is TGCAGTGGCGGTCGGGCTAGCGGGAGGGATGAGCAGTTCTTC. Translated: CSGGRASGRDEQFF.